One T cell receptor (beta chain) is described in this entry. The repertoire was sequenced with immunoSEQ multiplex PCR; TCRdb's copy has only in-frame clones and lacks some. This sample has tens of thousands of clones, with 95% to 98% found just once. This specimen belongs to a study of technical replicates of blood from a few donors. Germline lookup yields CDR1 MNHNS and CDR2 SASEGT. This CDR3 has 14 residues. V lost 5 bases, J lost 0 bases, and 10 bases lay in between. This clonotype was sampled from a human donor in good health. The sample taken for sequencing was T cells isolated from PBMCs. The V and J genes are TRBV6-1 and TRBJ1-1; no reliable D call. The CDR3 sequence: CASSLEFMNTEAFF. The CDR3 DNA follows: TGTGCCAGCAGTTTAGAGTTCATGAACACTGAAGCTTTCTTT.